Below are 18 T cell receptor beta chains sequenced from a single sample in a study of blood T cell repertoires in COVID-19. Libraries were prepared by immunoSEQ multiplex PCR; TCRdb keeps only in-frame clonotypes and omits some of them. The sample carries some 200,000 clones, around 83% recorded once. Sequencing input: peripheral blood. Receptor source: a man aged 45-65 years with active or convalescent COVID-19.

The J gene is TRBJ1-2, the V gene TRBV29-1, with a weak D call TRBD1 (5 bases). Trimming stripped 4 bases from V and 10 bases from J, with 13 bases between. The CDR3 is 11 residues long. CDR1 is SQVTM and CDR2 is ANQGSEA in the germline V gene. The CDR3 spells CSVVSDNPYTF. The CDR3 coding sequence is TGCAGCGTTGTTTCGGACAACCCCTACACCTTC.

DNA of the CDR3: TGTGCCAGTAATCCAGGGGGAGGCACTGAAGCTTTCTTT. This gives the protein CASNPGGGTEAFF. The chain recombines TRBV19 with TRBJ1-1; 7 bases line up with TRBD1. The length of the CDR3 is 13 residues. J gave up 4 bases and V 7 bases, and 6 bases lay outside the gene matches. Looked up from germline, CDR1 is LNHDA and CDR2 is SQIVND (reference sequence).

J is TRBJ1-6 and V is TRBV7-9; 7 bases align to TRBD1. Germline V lookup: CDR1 SEHNR, CDR2 FQNEAQ (reference sequence). This CDR3 is 15 amino acids long. Trimming took 4 bases from V and 3 from J; bases not matched to a gene: 3. The CDR3 loop is CASSSSGGYNSPLHF. The CDR3 DNA is TGTGCCAGCAGCTCGTCAGGGGGCTATAATTCACCCCTCCACTTT. The full variable domain, in which reference TRBV7-9 and TRBJ1-6 provide the parts outside the CDR3, is DTGVSQNPRHKITKRGQNVTFRCDPISEHNRLYWYRQTLGQGPEFLTYFQNEAQLEKSRLLSDRFSAERPKGSFSTLEIQRTEQGDSAMYLCASSSSGGYNSPLHFGNGTRLTVT.

This clone was seen a handful of times. This chain joins TRBV11-2 and TRBJ2-7; 9 nucleotides align to TRBD2. The CDR3 consists of 15 residues. V lost 5 bases, J lost 3 bases, and 8 bases stayed unmatched. The V gene's germline CDR1 is SGHAT and CDR2 FQNNGV. The CDR3 region is CASSRSGGINYEQYV. Written as DNA, the CDR3 is TGTGCCAGCAGCCGCAGCGGGGGGATCAACTACGAGCAGTACGTC.

The chain carries TRBV28 and TRBJ1-3; the D is unclear. This CDR3 spans 14 amino acids. Per the germline V gene, CDR1 is MDHEN and CDR2 is SYDVKM. The ends were cut back, 5 bases at V and 3 bases at J, with 11 bases in the middle. The CDR3 DNA reads as TGTGCCAGCAGTGAGATGGGAGGTGGAAACACCATATATTTT. Encoded protein: CASSEMGGGNTIYF.

CDR3 amino acids: CAISESTSGRKETQYF. The DNA for the CDR3 is TGTGCCATCAGTGAGTCCACTAGCGGGAGGAAAGAGACCCAGTACTTC. This chain links TRBV10-3 with TRBJ2-5; 12 nucleotides align to TRBD2. The CDR3 covers 16 residues. In germline, CDR1 is ENHRY, CDR2 SYGVKD. V shed 0 bases, J shed 3 bases, and the junction held 2 bases outside the gene matches.

In this sample, this clone turned up once. CDR3 in amino acids: CASSLGGGDEQFF. CDR3 bases: TGTGCCAGCAGCTTGGGGGGGGGAGATGAGCAGTTCTTC. V gene TRBV7-6 combines with J gene TRBJ2-1, with 7 positions matching TRBD2. Germline V CDR1 and CDR2: SGHVS, FNYEAQ. The junction had 4 bases not matched to a gene; V was cut back by 3 bases and J by 8 bases. The CDR3 is made up of 13 amino acids.

The gene calls are TRBV5-1 and TRBJ2-3, with 8 bases that match TRBD2. CDR1 is SGHRS and CDR2 is YFSETQ in the germline V gene. The ends lost 5 bases at V and 5 bases at J; junction bases unmatched: 7. The CDR3 is 14 residues long. The CDR3 sequence: CASSLGLAGDTQYF. The CDR3 DNA reads TGCGCCAGCAGTCTGGGGCTAGCGGGAGATACGCAGTATTTT.

This chain connects TRBV28 to TRBJ2-2; 8 nucleotides line up with TRBD1. Germline-derived CDR1 and CDR2 are MDHEN and SYDVKM. Trimming cost V 2 bases and J 3 bases; bases outside gene matches: 8. The CDR3 is made up of 17 amino acids. The CDR3 region has the DNA TGTGCCAGCAGTTTAAGTTCTGAACAGGGGGACACCGGGGAGCTGTTTTTT. Translated, it gives CASSLSSEQGDTGELFF.

The chain uses TRBV28 and TRBJ1-5; D is possibly TRBD1 (5 bases). V lost 5 bases and J lost 2, with 13 bases in between. The V gene's germline CDR1 is MDHEN and CDR2 SYDVKM. The length of the CDR3 is 15 residues. CDR3 bases: TGTGCCAGCAGTCTCCGGGGGTTGGGCAATCAGCCCCAGCATTTT. Translated, it gives CASSLRGLGNQPQHF.

This clone was seen only a few times. The chain combines TRBV20-1 with TRBJ1-5; no clear D gene. Germline CDR1 is DFQATT and CDR2 is SNEGSKA (reference sequence). V lost 3 bases and J 3 bases, leaving 9 bases between the germline ends. This CDR3 is built from 13 residues. The CDR3, as DNA: TGCAGTGCTAGTCGGGGAATCAATCAGCCCCAGCATTTT. This translates into CSASRGINQPQHF.

The chain combines TRBV5-1 with TRBJ1-1; TRBD1 is a possible D gene (6 bases). This CDR3 has 14 residues. From germline, CDR1 is SGHRS and CDR2 YFSETQ. Trimming took 2 bases from V and 4 from J, leaving 12 bases between them. The CDR3 loop is CASSLQGWSTEAFF. Here the CDR3 DNA reads TGCGCCAGCAGCTTACAGGGCTGGAGCACTGAAGCTTTCTTT.

This rearrangement joins TRBV9 to TRBJ2-7; the match to TRBD1 covers 10 bases. Trimming removed 0 bases from V and 5 bases from J; junction bases left unmatched: 5. Germline V CDR1 and CDR2: SGDLS, YYNGEE. The length of the CDR3 is 15 residues. The CDR3 is CASSVAFGTGDEQYF. CDR3 coding DNA: TGTGCCAGCAGCGTAGCCTTTGGGACAGGGGACGAGCAGTACTTC.

The rearrangement uses TRBV4-3 and TRBJ1-3, with a possible D match to TRBD1 (5 bases). V was trimmed by 5 bases and J by 0 bases, leaving 11 bases between them. Germline V gene sequence: CDR1 LGHNA, CDR2 YSLEER. CDR3 length: 15 amino acids. The CDR3 DNA is TGCGCCAGCAGCTCCGACAGTTCCTCTGGAAACACCATATATTTT. This sequence encodes CASSSDSSSGNTIYF.

The chain recombines TRBV5-1 with TRBJ1-6; TRBD1 agrees at 11 bases. With V trimmed by 4 bases and J by 10 bases, 13 bases remained unmatched. The CDR3 contains 17 residues. Looked up from germline, CDR1 is SGHRS and CDR2 is YFSETQ. CDR3 sequence reads: CASSPGQGARSFSPLHF. CDR3 nucleotide sequence: TGCGCCAGCAGCCCAGGACAGGGGGCGCGTTCCTTCTCACCCCTCCACTTT.

The V and J genes are TRBV27 and TRBJ1-2; 7 positions match TRBD1. Germline CDR1 MNHEY, CDR2 SMNVEV (reference sequence). J was trimmed by 0 bases and V by 5 bases; bases with no gene match: 9. The CDR3 has 16 amino acids. CDR3 amino acids: CASSGLTGAANYGYTF. The CDR3 DNA sequence: TGTGCCAGCAGTGGCCTCACAGGGGCCGCTAACTATGGCTACACCTTC.

This clone was seen once. The V and J genes are TRBV11-2 and TRBJ2-7, with 7 bases fitting TRBD2. The CDR3 runs to 17 residues. Trimming removed 0 bases from V and 1 base from J; junction bases left unmatched: 9. The germline CDR1 and CDR2 sequences are SGHAT and FQNNGV. CDR3 DNA: TGTGCCAGCAGCTTAGATGGTCCTAGCGGACTATCCTACGAGCAGTACTTC. Translated: CASSLDGPSGLSYEQYF.

The V gene is TRBV10-3, the J gene TRBJ1-1, with D possibly matching TRBD1 (6 bases). Germline lookup yields CDR1 ENHRY and CDR2 SYGVKD. The CDR3 consists of 14 residues. V was clipped by 6 bases and J by 1 base, with 12 bases between them. This CDR3 is CAIRAGQTNTEAFF. CDR3 DNA: TGTGCCATCAGGGCAGGACAGACGAACACTGAAGCTTTCTTT.